The rows below give T cell receptor beta chains drawn from one sample of a study of regulatory T cells in long-lasting Graves disease. TCRdb reanalysed the multiplex PCR reads using MiXCR and keeps one entry per CDR3 protein. The sample contains roughly 700,000 distinct CDR3 sequences, 25% to 35% of which appear only once. The specimen was peripheral blood mononuclear cells (PBMCs), collected when the disease was refractory, from a patient treated with antithyroid drugs. The receptors originated from a female donor with Graves disease. Both conserved end residues are part of each CDR3. A D gene is named only where the DNA matches it firmly. Expanded clones get a size class; other rows say once, few or many, or leave the size out.

CDR3 length	V gene	D gene	J gene	clone size	CDR3 DNA	CDR3 protein
15	TRBV5-5	.	TRBJ1-4	.	TGTGCCAGCAGCTTCACGGGTTATGATAATGAAAAACTGTTTTTT	CASSFTGYDNEKLFF
13	TRBV11-2	.	TRBJ1-4	few	TGTGCCAGCAGCAGCAGGGGTTTGGAAAAACTGTTTTTT	CASSSRGLEKLFF
15	TRBV20-1	.	TRBJ1-4	.	TGCAGTGCCACTCCTACAGGGTTGGCTAATGAAAAACTGTTTTTT	CSATPTGLANEKLFF
15	TRBV7-2	.	TRBJ1-3	.	TGTGCCAGCAGCGACAACACCTTCTCTGGAAACACCATATATTTT	CASSDNTFSGNTIYF
15	TRBV28	.	TRBJ1-2	many	TGTGCCAGCAGTCCCTCGGGACACCTGAACTATGGCTACACCTTC	CASSPSGHLNYGYTF
16	TRBV6-1	.	TRBJ2-5	many	TGTGCCAGCAGTCCCTTGGCCAGAGTATCCCAAGAGACCCAGTACTTC	CASSPLARVSQETQYF
11	TRBV19	.	TRBJ1-2	.	TGTGCCGCAGCCAGGGACTATGGCTACACCTTC	CAAARDYGYTF
14	TRBV18	TRBD1	TRBJ2-7	.	TGTGCCAGCTCTCTGCGGACAGGGGGCCGGGAGCAGTACTTC	CASSLRTGGREQYF
11	TRBV20-1	.	TRBJ1-2	.	TGCAGTGCCCCCGACGGGGCGGGCTACACCTTC	CSAPDGAGYTF
14	TRBV2	.	TRBJ2-5	few	TGTGCCAGCAACGAGGGGGACTACCAAGAGACCCAGTACTTC	CASNEGDYQETQYF
13	TRBV29-1	.	TRBJ2-4	.	TGCAGCGTTTCAGGGGTTACCAAAAACATTCAGTACTTC	CSVSGVTKNIQYF